Detailed here is one TCR beta chain. Germline assignment: CDR1 SQVTM and CDR2 ANQGSEA. Trimming took 6 bases from V and 0 from J; bases not matched to a gene: 12. The CDR3 extends over 16 amino acids. Authors' data handling: Reference gene primer amplification in the assay estimated nucleated cell counts. Here immunoSEQ multiplex PCR was the method, and the copy in TCRdb shows in-frame clones only, minus some. Clone size and V and J calls were adopted from that table, with D and trimming inferred from the DNA. The table records 300,000 to 350,000 clones, around 90% of them present only once. The data are from a study of blood T cell repertoires in COVID-19. Study as a whole: The origin of the acute and convalescent COVID-19 samples was the United States, Italy and Spain. Sources were T cells, B-cell-depleted T cells, or PBMCs; the material itself was cDNA or gDNA.

Patients in Seattle were enrolled during active infection, then followed longitudinally. J is TRBJ1-1 and V is TRBV29-1; 8 bases fit TRBD1. What was sequenced was peripheral blood. The receptor comes from a man between 25 and 39 years old with COVID-19, enrolled during active disease. In DNA form, the CDR3 reads TGCAGCGTATCTCAGGGGGCTTTAACTTTGAACACTGAAGCTTTCTTT. It is translated as CSVSQGALTLNTEAFF.